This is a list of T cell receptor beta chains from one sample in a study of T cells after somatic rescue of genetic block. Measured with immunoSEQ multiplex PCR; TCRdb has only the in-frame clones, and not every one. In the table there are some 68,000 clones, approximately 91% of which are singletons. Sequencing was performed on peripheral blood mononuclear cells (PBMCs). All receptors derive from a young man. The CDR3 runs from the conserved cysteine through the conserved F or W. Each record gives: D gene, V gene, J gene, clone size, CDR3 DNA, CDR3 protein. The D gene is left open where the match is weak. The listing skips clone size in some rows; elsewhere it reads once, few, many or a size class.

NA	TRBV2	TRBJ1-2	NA	TGTGCCAGCAGTGGTACGAAGATTCCATTTTATGGCTACACCTTC	CASSGTKIPFYGYTF
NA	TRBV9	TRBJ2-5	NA	TGTGCCAGCAGCGTAGTGGGGATCTCAGGGACCCAGTACTTC	CASSVVGISGTQYF
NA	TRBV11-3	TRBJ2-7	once	TGTGCCAGCAGCTTATACTCGGGCGAGCAGTACTTC	CASSLYSGEQYF
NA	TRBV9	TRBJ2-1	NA	TGTGCCAGCAGCGTAGTTGAGCACTCCTACAATGAGCAGTTCTTC	CASSVVEHSYNEQFF
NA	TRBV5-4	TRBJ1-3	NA	TGTGCCAGCAGCTTGGCTGGAGGGGGAAACACCATATATTTT	CASSLAGGGNTIYF
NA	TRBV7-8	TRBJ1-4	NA	TGTGCCGCCGGGGGGAGGGACGCAACTAATGAAAAACTGTTTTTT	CAAGGRDATNEKLFF
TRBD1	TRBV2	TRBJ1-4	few	TGTGCCAGCAGACCGGGACAGGGGTCCGAAAAACTGTTTTTT	CASRPGQGSEKLFF
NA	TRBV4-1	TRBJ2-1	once	TGCGCCAGCAGCCAAGTGGACGTGGTCTCCTACAATGAGCAGTTCTTC	CASSQVDVVSYNEQFF
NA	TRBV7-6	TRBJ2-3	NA	TGTGCCAGCAGCTTAGCAAGGGATACGCAGTATTTT	CASSLARDTQYF
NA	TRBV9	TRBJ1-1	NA	TGTGCCAGCAGCGTAAGGGCAGGGGTGGGCACTGAAGCTTTCTTT	CASSVRAGVGTEAFF
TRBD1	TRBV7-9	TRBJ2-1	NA	TGTGCCAGCAGGCGGGACAGGTACAATGAGCAGTTCTTC	CASRRDRYNEQFF
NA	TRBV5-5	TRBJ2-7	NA	TGTGCCAGCAGCTCCCCAGGGTACGAGCAGTACTTC	CASSSPGYEQYF
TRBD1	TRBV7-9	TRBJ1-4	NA	TGTGCCAGCAGCTTAGGGGACAGGGACCAGGAAAAACTGTTTTTT	CASSLGDRDQEKLFF
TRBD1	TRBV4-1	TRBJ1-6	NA	TGCGCCAGCAGCCAAGAAAGGACAGGTCCCGCCTCACCCCTCCACTTT	CASSQERTGPASPLHF
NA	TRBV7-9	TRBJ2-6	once	TGTGCCAGCAGCTTAGTCGGGGCTTCTGGGGCCAACGTCCTGACTTTC	CASSLVGASGANVLTF
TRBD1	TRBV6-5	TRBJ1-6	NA	TGTGCCAGCAGCCCGGGACAGCATAATTCACCCCTCCACTTT	CASSPGQHNSPLHF
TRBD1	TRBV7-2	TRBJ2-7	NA	TGTGCCAGCAGCTTCGGACAGGGGGCTTCCTACGAGCAGTACTTC	CASSFGQGASYEQYF
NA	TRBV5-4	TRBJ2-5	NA	TGTGCCAGCAGCTTGGGGCTAGCGGAGACCCAGTACTTC	CASSLGLAETQYF
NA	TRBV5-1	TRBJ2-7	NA	TGCGCCAGCAGCTTGGATGGCAGCTCCTACGAGCAGTACTTC	CASSLDGSSYEQYF
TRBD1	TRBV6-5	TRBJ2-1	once	TGTGCCAGCAGTTTAACCGGGACAGGGGACTTCAATGAGCAGTTCTTC	CASSLTGTGDFNEQFF
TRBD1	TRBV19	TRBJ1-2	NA	TGTGCCAGTAGTATCCTGGGACAGGGGGCCTATGGCTACACCTTC	CASSILGQGAYGYTF
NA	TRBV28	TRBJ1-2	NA	TGTGCCAGCAGTTTAGGGGGAGGTCCGCTCTATGGCTACACCTTC	CASSLGGGPLYGYTF
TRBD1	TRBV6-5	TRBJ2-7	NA	TGTGCCAGCAGTTATGGTGGACAGGGGCATTTCTACGAGCAGTACTTC	CASSYGGQGHFYEQYF
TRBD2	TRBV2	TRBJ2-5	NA	TGTGCCAGCAGCCAGCTACCTAGCGGGGTCTCCCAAGAGACCCAGTACTTC	CASSQLPSGVSQETQYF
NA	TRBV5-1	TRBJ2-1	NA	TGCGCCAGCAGCGGGGCTCCTTCCTACAATGAGCAGTTCTTC	CASSGAPSYNEQFF
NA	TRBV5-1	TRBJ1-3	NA	TGCGCCAGCAGCTTGGGCGTTCTCTTTCAAGGAAACACCATATATTTT	CASSLGVLFQGNTIYF